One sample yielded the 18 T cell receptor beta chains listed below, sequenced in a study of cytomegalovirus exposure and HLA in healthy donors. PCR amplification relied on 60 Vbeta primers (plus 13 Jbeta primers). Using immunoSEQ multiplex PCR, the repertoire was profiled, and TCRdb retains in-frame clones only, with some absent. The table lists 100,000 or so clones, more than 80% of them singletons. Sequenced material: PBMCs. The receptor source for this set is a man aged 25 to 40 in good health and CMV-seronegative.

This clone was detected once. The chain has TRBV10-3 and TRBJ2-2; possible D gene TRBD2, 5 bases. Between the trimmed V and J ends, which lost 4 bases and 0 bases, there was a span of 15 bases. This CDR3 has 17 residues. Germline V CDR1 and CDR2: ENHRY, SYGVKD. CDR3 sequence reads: CAISVLSENANTGELFF. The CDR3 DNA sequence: TGTGCCATCAGTGTGCTTAGCGAAAACGCGAACACCGGGGAGCTGTTTTTT.

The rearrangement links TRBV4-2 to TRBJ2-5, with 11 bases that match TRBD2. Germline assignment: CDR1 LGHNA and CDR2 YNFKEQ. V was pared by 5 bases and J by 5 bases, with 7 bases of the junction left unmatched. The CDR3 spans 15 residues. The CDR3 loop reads CASSELAGEGETQYF. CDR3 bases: TGTGCCAGCAGCGAACTAGCGGGGGAAGGTGAGACCCAGTACTTC.

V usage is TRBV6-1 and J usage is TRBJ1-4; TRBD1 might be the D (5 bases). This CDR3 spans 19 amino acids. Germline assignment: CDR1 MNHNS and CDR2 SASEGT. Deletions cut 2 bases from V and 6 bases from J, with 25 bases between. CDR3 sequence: CASSEIGMGRTGKDEKLFF. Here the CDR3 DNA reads TGTGCCAGCAGTGAAATCGGAATGGGGCGTACAGGCAAGGATGAAAAACTGTTTTTT.

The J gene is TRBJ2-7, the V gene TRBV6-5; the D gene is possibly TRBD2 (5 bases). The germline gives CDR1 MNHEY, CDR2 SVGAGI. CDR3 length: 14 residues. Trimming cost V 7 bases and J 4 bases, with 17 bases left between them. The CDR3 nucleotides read TGTGCCAGCAAACTAGGTGTGGGGATTTACGAGCAGTACTTC. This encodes CASKLGVGIYEQYF.

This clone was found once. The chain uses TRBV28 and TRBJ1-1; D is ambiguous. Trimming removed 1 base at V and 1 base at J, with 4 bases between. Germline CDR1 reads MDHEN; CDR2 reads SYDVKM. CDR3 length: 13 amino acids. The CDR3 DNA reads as TGTGCCAGCAGTTTATCAGGGAACACTGAAGCTTTCTTT. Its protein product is CASSLSGNTEAFF.

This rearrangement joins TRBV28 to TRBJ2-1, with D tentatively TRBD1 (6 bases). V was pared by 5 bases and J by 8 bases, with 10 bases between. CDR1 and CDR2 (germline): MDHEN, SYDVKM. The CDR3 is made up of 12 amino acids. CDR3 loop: CASSLQGYEQFF. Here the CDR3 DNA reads TGTGCCAGCAGTCTACAGGGCTATGAGCAGTTCTTC.

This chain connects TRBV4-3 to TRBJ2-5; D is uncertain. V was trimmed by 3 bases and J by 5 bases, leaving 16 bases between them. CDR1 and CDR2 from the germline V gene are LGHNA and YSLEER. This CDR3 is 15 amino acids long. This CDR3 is CASSQSTSPRETQYF. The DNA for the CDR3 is TGCGCCAGCAGCCAGTCTACATCACCGCGGGAGACCCAGTACTTC.

Written as DNA, the CDR3 is TGTGCCAGCAGCGTAGCAGCGGGGGGGAACACTGAAGCTTTCTTT. It translates to CASSVAAGGNTEAFF. This chain uses TRBV9 with TRBJ1-1, with D maybe TRBD1 (5 bases). The CDR3 length is 15 residues. Trimming left V 0 bases short and J 1 base short, with 10 bases between. Germline assignment: CDR1 SGDLS and CDR2 YYNGEE.

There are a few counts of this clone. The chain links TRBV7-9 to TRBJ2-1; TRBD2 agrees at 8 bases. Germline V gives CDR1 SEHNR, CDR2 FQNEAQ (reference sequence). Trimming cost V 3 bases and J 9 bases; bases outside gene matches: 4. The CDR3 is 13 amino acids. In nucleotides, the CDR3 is TGTGCCAGCAGCTTCCGAGCGGGGGTTGAGCAGTTCTTC. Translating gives CASSFRAGVEQFF.

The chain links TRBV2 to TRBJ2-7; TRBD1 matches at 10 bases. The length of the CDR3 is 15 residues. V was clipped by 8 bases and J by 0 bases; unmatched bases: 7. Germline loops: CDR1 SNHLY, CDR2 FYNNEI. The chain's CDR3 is CASCGQGVSSYEQYF. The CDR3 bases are TGTGCCAGCTGCGGACAGGGGGTATCCTCCTACGAGCAGTACTTC.

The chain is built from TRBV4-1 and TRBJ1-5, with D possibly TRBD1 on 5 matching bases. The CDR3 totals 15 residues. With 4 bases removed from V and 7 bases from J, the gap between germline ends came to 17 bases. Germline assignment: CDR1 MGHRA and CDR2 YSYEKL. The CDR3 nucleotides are TGCGCCAGCAGCCGCGGTGGGGGGGTCGGGCAGCCCCAGCATTTT. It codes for CASSRGGGVGQPQHF.

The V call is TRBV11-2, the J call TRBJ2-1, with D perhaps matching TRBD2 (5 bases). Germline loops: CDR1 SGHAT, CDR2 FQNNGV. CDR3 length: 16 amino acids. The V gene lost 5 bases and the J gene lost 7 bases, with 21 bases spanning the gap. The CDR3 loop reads CASSPRISEIRNEQFF. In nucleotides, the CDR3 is TGTGCCAGCAGCCCGCGAATTAGCGAAATAAGAAATGAGCAGTTCTTC.

The CDR3 DNA sequence: TGTGCCAGTAGTGCCCGACTAGCGGGGGTAGTAAGCACAGATACGCAGTATTTT. Translation: CASSARLAGVVSTDTQYF. The rearrangement uses TRBV19 and TRBJ2-3, with 12 bases that match TRBD2. The V gene's germline CDR1 is LNHDA and CDR2 SQIVND (reference sequence). The V segment lost 5 bases and the J segment 0 bases; nucleotides outside the gene matches: 9. The CDR3 has 18 amino acids.

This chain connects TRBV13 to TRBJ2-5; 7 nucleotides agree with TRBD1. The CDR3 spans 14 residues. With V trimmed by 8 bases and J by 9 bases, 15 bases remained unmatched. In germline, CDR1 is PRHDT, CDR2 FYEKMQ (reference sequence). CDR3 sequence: CASSHGTVDNPQYF. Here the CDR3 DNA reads TGTGCCAGCTCCCACGGGACAGTTGATAATCCCCAGTACTTC.

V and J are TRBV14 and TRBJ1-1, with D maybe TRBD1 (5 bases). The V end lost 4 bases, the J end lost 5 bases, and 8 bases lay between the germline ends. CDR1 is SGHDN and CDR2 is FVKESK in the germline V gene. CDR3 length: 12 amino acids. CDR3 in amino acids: CASSLGQTEAFF. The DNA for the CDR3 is TGTGCCAGCAGCCTGGGGCAAACTGAAGCTTTCTTT.

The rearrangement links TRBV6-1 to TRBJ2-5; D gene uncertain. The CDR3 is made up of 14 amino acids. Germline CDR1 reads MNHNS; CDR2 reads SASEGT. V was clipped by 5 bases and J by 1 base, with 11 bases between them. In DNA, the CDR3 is TGTGCCAGCAGTATACAGTGGGTCCAAGAGACCCAGTACTTC. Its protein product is CASSIQWVQETQYF.

The CDR3 spells CASSAGGPYEQYF. The DNA of the CDR3 is TGTGCCAGTTCGGCAGGGGGACCCTACGAGCAGTACTTC. The V gene is TRBV19, the J gene TRBJ2-7; TRBD1 agrees at 7 bases. This CDR3 has 13 residues. The V gene end was trimmed by 8 bases and the J gene end by 2 bases; junction bases not matched to a gene: 6. Per germline, CDR1 LNHDA and CDR2 SQIVND (reference sequence).

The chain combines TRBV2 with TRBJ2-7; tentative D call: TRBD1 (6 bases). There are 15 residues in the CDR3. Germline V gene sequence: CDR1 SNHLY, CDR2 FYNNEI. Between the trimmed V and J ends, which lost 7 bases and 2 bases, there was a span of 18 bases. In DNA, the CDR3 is TGTGCCAGCAAAGGACAGACAGGCAACCCCTACGAGCAGTACTTC. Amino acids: CASKGQTGNPYEQYF.